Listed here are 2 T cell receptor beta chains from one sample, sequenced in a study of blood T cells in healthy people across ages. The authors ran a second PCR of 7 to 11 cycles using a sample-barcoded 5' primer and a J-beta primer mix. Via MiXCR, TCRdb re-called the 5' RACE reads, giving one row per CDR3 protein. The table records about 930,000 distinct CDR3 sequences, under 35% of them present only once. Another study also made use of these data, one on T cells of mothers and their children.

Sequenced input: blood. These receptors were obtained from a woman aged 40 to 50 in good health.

CDR3 bases: TGCGCCAGCAGCTTGCGGGAGGGACGGTCGGATGGCTACACCTTC. This gives the protein CASSLREGRSDGYTF. The chain combines TRBV5-1 with TRBJ1-2; the D gene is possibly TRBD1 (5 bases). Per germline, CDR1 SGHRS and CDR2 YFSETQ. The CDR3 sequence is 15 residues long. The V end lost 1 base, the J end lost 6 bases, and 16 bases lay between the germline ends.

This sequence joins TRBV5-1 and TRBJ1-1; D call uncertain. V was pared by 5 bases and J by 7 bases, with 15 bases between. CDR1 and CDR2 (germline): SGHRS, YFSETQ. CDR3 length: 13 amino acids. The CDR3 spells CASSLSESGEAFF. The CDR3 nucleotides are TGCGCCAGCAGTTTGTCAGAGAGTGGTGAAGCTTTCTTT.